This T cell receptor (beta chain) was found in a study of T cell repertoires and HLA-DP antigens. Notes on the study in general: Average cumulative frequency of previously undetected clones was approximately 34% against one allele and 50% to 65% against the other.

A note on this clone: Its antigen is currently unknown.

Sequencing was performed with immunoSEQ multiplex PCR; in TCRdb, only in-frame clones are kept and a portion is missing. The profile covers some 110,000 clones, with 92% appearing a single time and about 0.27% taken by the ten largest. Germline-derived CDR1 and CDR2 are MNHNY and SVGAGI (reference sequence). V lost 5 bases and J 2 bases, leaving 11 bases between the germline ends. The CDR3 loop spans 14 amino acids. Negative selection yielded untouched CD4+ T cells of average 97.7% purity. CD4+ T cells were isolated untouched, roughly 98% pure. This TCR was recovered from a woman younger than 30 in good health and CMV-seronegative. This chain uses TRBV6-6 with TRBJ2-3; unclear D gene. Sequencing input: CD4+ T cells from PBMCs. CDR3 sequence (DNA): TGTGCCAGCAGTCTCCCCCGGGTCACAGATACGCAGTATTTT. Translating gives CASSLPRVTDTQYF.